Given below is one TCR beta chain in context. The source of the sample is a study of human T cells and chemical hapten exposure. Whole-study context: Patch testing was performed with 0.01% DPC on the upper back, with reading at 6 days.

Looked up from germline, CDR1 is SEHNR and CDR2 is FQNEAQ (reference sequence). The CDR3 extends over 12 amino acids. V gave up 5 bases and J gave up 7 bases, with 9 bases separating them. Time point described: patch test 3, about 24 weeks after DPC sensitization. Described treatment: therapeutic diphenylcyclopropenone sensitization with weekly scalp DPC. TCRdb analysed the RACE reads with MiXCR anew, one entry per CDR3 protein. The data show around 200,000 distinct CDR3 sequences, roughly a quarter seen once. The chain joins TRBV7-9 to TRBJ1-5; D gene unclear. This TCR was sampled from a woman in her 40s with alopecia areata. Some clones in this sample may be carry-over from other donors' samples. Specimen: whole blood, collected in connection with sensitization to the hapten diphenylcyclopropenone (DPC). The CDR3 DNA sequence: TGTGCCAGCAGCCTTCGAGAGCAGCCCCAGCATTTT. This codes for CASSLREQPQHF.